This T cell receptor (beta chain) was profiled in a study of blood T cell repertoires in COVID-19. Across the whole study: PBMCs, B-cell-depleted T cells, or T cells were the source of the cDNA or gDNA that made up the material.

The trim removed 3 bases at V and 8 bases at J, leaving 9 bases unmatched. CDR1 is SGHVS, CDR2 FNYEAQ, per germline. The CDR3 is 15 amino acids. Original processing methods: Scientists estimated how many nucleated cells there were by amplifying reference gene primers. Generated by immunoSEQ multiplex PCR, the TCRdb table keeps only in-frame clones and is missing some. V and J calls and clone size come straight from that table; D and trimming were deduced from the DNA. The sample contains 150,000 to 190,000 clones, 80% to 90% of which appear only once. Seattle cases were enrolled at active infection and followed longitudinally. This clone was seen once.

Sequencing was performed on peripheral blood. The chain uses TRBV7-6 and TRBJ2-1; TRBD2 matches at 8 bases. This receptor was obtained from a woman aged 55-69 years with COVID-19, enrolled during active disease. CDR3 region: CASSFSGTGGDEQFF. The CDR3 coding sequence is TGTGCCAGCAGCTTTTCCGGGACGGGGGGGGATGAGCAGTTCTTC.